What follows are 16 T cell receptor beta chains derived from one specimen sequenced in a study of blood T cell repertoires in COVID-19. Sequencing was performed with immunoSEQ multiplex PCR; in TCRdb, only in-frame clones are kept and a portion is missing. The sample includes about 33,000 clones, around 87% of them seen just once. The source material was peripheral blood. The origin of the receptors is a man aged 55 to 70 with acute or convalescent COVID-19.

This clone was recorded a few times. The gene calls are TRBV5-1 and TRBJ2-2; D remains unclear. Trimming left V 0 bases short and J 4 bases short, with 10 bases between. This CDR3 region has 15 residues. The germline gives CDR1 SGHRS, CDR2 YFSETQ. This chain's CDR3 is CASSLEGLGTGELFF. As DNA, the CDR3 is TGCGCCAGCAGCTTGGAAGGTCTAGGCACCGGGGAGCTGTTTTTT.

This rearrangement joins TRBV5-1 to TRBJ1-4; D gene uncertain. Germline loops: CDR1 SGHRS, CDR2 YFSETQ. V lost 4 bases, J lost 7 bases, and 11 bases lay in between. The CDR3 contains 13 residues. The chain's CDR3 is CASSLGSLEKLFF. The CDR3 region has the DNA TGCGCCAGCAGCCTCGGGTCTCTTGAAAAACTGTTTTTT.

The chain combines TRBV14 with TRBJ1-3; weak D call: TRBD1 (5 bases). This CDR3 has 13 residues. Germline V lookup: CDR1 SGHDN, CDR2 FVKESK. Trimming cost V 1 base and J 6 bases, with 7 bases left between them. The CDR3 region is CASSQAGSNTIYF. CDR3 sequence (DNA): TGTGCCAGCAGCCAAGCAGGGTCAAACACCATATATTTT.

The rearrangement joins TRBV11-2 to TRBJ2-7, with TRBD1 matching 7 bases. This CDR3 is built from 17 residues. The germline gives CDR1 SGHAT, CDR2 FQNNGV. Trimming took 4 bases from V and 2 from J; bases not matched to a gene: 14. CDR3 sequence (DNA): TGTGCCAGCAGCTCCAGGGTTGCTGCAGACAGGGCCTACGAGCAGTACTTC. This codes for CASSSRVAADRAYEQYF. The entire variable domain, with the rest obtained from reference TRBV11-2 and TRBJ2-7, is as follows: EAGVAQSPRYKIIEKRQSVAFWCNPISGHATLYWYQQILGQGPKLLIQFQNNGVVDDSQLPKDRFSAERLKGVDSTLKIQPAKLEDSAVYLCASSSRVAADRAYEQYFGPGTRLTVT.

This clone came up a few times. The V call is TRBV6-2 or TRBV6-3, the J call TRBJ2-7; D is undetermined. The CDR3 runs to 12 residues. Germline assignment: CDR1 MNHEY and CDR2 SVGEGT. V was trimmed by 6 bases and J by 4 bases, leaving 10 bases between them. In DNA form, the CDR3 reads TGTGCCAGCAGCCGTGACTCTTACGAGCAGTACGTC. Its translation: CASSRDSYEQYV.

The V call is TRBV24-1, the J call TRBJ2-3, with 8 bases lining up with TRBD2. The CDR3 loop spans 15 amino acids. Trimming removed 5 bases from V and 4 bases from J; junction bases left unmatched: 7. The germline CDR1 and CDR2 sequences are KGHDR and SFDVKD. CDR3 loop: CATSVSGRGADTQYF. In DNA, the CDR3 is TGTGCCACCAGTGTCAGCGGGAGAGGGGCAGATACGCAGTATTTT.

The V call is TRBV4-1, the J call TRBJ1-5; weak D call: TRBD1 (5 bases). The CDR3 runs to 16 residues. The germline CDR1 and CDR2 sequences are MGHRA and YSYEKL. The V end lost 2 bases, the J end lost 3 bases, and 14 bases lay between the germline ends. CDR3 nucleotide sequence: TGCGCCAGCAGCCAACCGCCGGCAGGGTACAATCAGCCCCAGCATTTT. This encodes CASSQPPAGYNQPQHF.

This rearrangement joins TRBV28 to TRBJ1-2; TRBD1 aligns across 7 bases. Trimming at V came to 2 bases and at J to 1 base, leaving 4 bases not matched to a gene. CDR3 size: 15 residues. Germline CDR1 is MDHEN and CDR2 is SYDVKM. CDR3 loop: CASSLRRGHNYGYTF. The CDR3 DNA reads as TGTGCCAGCAGTTTACGGAGGGGGCATAACTATGGCTACACCTTC.

The chain links TRBV6-5 to TRBJ2-7, with TRBD2 matching over 8 bases. In germline, CDR1 is MNHEY, CDR2 SVGAGI. After removal of 6 bases from V and 6 bases from J, the junction contained 10 bases not matched to a gene. The CDR3 extends over 14 amino acids. The CDR3 reads CASRSGRIEGEQYF. CDR3 bases: TGTGCCAGCAGGAGCGGGAGAATAGAAGGCGAGCAGTACTTC.

The chain links TRBV23-1 to TRBJ2-3; 11 bases are a match to TRBD2. TRBV23-1 is marked as an open reading frame, function uncertain. The CDR3 covers 20 residues. The ends lost 9 bases at V and 1 base at J; junction bases unmatched: 21. The chain's CDR3 is CARNLPGLAGPSPGTDTQYF. CDR3 bases: TGCGCCAGGAATCTCCCCGGACTAGCGGGTCCTTCGCCGGGCACAGATACGCAGTATTTT.

The chain couples TRBV6-4 to TRBJ2-2; TRBD2 agrees at 11 bases. The CDR3 covers 15 residues. Germline V gene sequence: CDR1 MRHNA, CDR2 SNTAGT. J gave up 6 bases and V 5 bases, and 5 bases lay outside the gene matches. For the CDR3, the DNA is TGTGCCAGCAGTTCAGCACTAGCGGGAGCCGGGGAGCTGTTTTTT. It is translated as CASSSALAGAGELFF.

In DNA form, the CDR3 reads TGTGCCAGCTCAAAGACTAGCGGGAGCTACGAGCAGTACTTC. This gives the protein CASSKTSGSYEQYF. V is TRBV18 and J is TRBJ2-7; 12 bases line up with TRBD2. The ends lost 5 bases at V and 3 bases at J; junction bases unmatched: 2. The CDR3 totals 14 residues. Germline values: CDR1 KGHSH, CDR2 LQKENI.

Details on this clone: The junction and the germline gene differ at one end; a read error may be behind it. This rearrangement joins TRBV19 to TRBJ1-2; a weak D match, TRBD1 (6 bases). The CDR3 loop spans 12 amino acids. Per the germline V gene, CDR1 is LNHDA and CDR2 is SQIVND (reference sequence). CDR3 nucleotide sequence: TGTGCCAGTAGTCCAGGGGACTACGGCTACACCTTC. Translated, it gives CASSPGDYGYTF.

V gene TRBV28 combines with J gene TRBJ1-1, with a possible D match to TRBD1 (5 bases). Germline assignment: CDR1 MDHEN and CDR2 SYDVKM. The CDR3 consists of 11 residues. V was clipped by 7 bases and J by 5 bases, with 8 bases between them. CDR3 nucleotide sequence: TGTGCCAGCACCCACAGGACTGAAGCTTTCTTT. Its translation: CASTHRTEAFF.

The J gene is TRBJ1-6, the V gene TRBV10-3; 9 bases align to TRBD1. This CDR3 comprises 16 residues. CDR1 and CDR2 (germline): ENHRY, SYGVKD. V trimming: 0 bases; J trimming: 6 bases; junction bases outside the gene matches: 3. CDR3 sequence: CAISESLGQGNSPLHF. Here the CDR3 DNA reads TGTGCCATCAGTGAGTCTTTGGGACAGGGTAATTCACCCCTCCACTTT.

V usage is TRBV15 and J usage is TRBJ1-1, with 12 positions matching TRBD1. The germline CDR1 and CDR2 sequences are LNHNV and YYDKDF (reference sequence). The CDR3 spans 17 residues. V was pared by 5 bases and J by 4 bases, with 11 bases of the junction left unmatched. In nucleotides, the CDR3 is TGTGCCACCAGCTTCACTTTACGGGACAGGGGGCGCACTGAAGCTTTCTTT. It yields the protein CATSFTLRDRGRTEAFF.